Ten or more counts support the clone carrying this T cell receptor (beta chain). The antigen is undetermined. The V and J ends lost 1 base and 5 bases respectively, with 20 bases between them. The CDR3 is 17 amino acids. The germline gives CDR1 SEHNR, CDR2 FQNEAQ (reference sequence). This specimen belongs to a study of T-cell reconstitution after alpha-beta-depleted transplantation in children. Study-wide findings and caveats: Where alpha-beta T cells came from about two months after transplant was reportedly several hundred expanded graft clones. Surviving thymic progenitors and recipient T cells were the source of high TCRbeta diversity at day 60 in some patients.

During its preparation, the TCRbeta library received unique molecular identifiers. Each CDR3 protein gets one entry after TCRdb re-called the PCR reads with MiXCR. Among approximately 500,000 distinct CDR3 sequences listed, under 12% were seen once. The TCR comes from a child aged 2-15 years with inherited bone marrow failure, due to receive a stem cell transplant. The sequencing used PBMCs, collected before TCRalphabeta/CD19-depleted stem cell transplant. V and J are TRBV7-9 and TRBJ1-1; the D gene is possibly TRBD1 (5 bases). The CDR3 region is CASSLEVGGVQHTEAFF. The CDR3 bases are TGTGCCAGCAGCTTAGAGGTGGGGGGGGTTCAACATACTGAAGCTTTCTTT.